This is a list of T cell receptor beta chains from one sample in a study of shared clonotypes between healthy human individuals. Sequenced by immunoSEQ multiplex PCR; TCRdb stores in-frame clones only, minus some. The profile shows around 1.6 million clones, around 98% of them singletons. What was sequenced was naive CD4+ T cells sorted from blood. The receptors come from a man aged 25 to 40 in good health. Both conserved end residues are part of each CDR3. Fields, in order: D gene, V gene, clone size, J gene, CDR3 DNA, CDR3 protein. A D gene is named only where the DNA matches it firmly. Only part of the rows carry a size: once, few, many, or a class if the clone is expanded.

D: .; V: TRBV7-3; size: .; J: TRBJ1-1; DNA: TGTGCCAGCAGTCAAAGAGGGGATCGGACTGAAGCTTTCTTT; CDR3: CASSQRGDRTEAFF
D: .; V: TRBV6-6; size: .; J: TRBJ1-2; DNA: TGTGCCAGCAGACAATACGCGGGATTCTATGGCTACACCTTC; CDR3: CASRQYAGFYGYTF
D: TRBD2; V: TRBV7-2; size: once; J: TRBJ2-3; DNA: TGTGCCAGCAGCTACCAAACCCTTGTTCTGGGGACTACGGGTACGCAGTATTTT; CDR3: CASSYQTLVLGTTGTQYF
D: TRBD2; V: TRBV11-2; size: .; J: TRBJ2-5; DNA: TGTGCCAGCAGCTTACGGGCCCTAGCGGGAGGAATTCAAGAGACCCAGTACTTC; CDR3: CASSLRALAGGIQETQYF
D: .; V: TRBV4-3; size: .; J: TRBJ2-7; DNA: TGCGCCAGCAGCCAAGGCCCGCAGGCTAGCTCCTACGAGCAGTACTTC; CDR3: CASSQGPQASSYEQYF
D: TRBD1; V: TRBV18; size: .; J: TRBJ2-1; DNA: TGTGCCAGCTCACGTCCGGGACAGGGGGATTTGAGTGAGCAGTTCTTC; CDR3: CASSRPGQGDLSEQFF
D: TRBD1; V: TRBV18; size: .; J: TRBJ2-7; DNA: TGTGCCAGCTCACCTGGGACAGGGGTCGAGCAGTACTTC; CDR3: CASSPGTGVEQYF
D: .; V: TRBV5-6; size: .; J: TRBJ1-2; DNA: TGTGCCAGCAGTCCCGGGACGGTGAACTATGGCTACACCTTC; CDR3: CASSPGTVNYGYTF
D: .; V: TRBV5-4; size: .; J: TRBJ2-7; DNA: TGTGCCAGCGGGACTCCATACGAGCAGTACTTC; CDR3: CASGTPYEQYF
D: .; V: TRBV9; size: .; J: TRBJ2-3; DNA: TGTGCCAGCAGCGTAGGACCCCCCCCAGATACGCAGTATTTT; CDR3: CASSVGPPPDTQYF
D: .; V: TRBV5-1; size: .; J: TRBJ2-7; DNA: TGCGCCAGCAGCCAGGACGCCCGACACGAGCAGTACTTC; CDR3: CASSQDARHEQYF
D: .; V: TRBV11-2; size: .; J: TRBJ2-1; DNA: TGTGCCAGCAGCTTAGATCGAGGGCTAGGAAACAATGAGCAGTTCTTC; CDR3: CASSLDRGLGNNEQFF
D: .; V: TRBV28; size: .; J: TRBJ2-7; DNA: TGTGCCAGCAGTTTAAGGGTGGGGTCCGGGGAGCAGTACTTC; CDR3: CASSLRVGSGEQYF
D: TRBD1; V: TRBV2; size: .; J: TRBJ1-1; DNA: TGTGCCAGCAAAGACAGGGGGAACACTGAAGCTTTCTTT; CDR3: CASKDRGNTEAFF
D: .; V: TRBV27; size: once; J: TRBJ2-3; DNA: TGTGCCAGCAGTTTAACCGGGGAAGATACGCAGTATTTT; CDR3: CASSLTGEDTQYF